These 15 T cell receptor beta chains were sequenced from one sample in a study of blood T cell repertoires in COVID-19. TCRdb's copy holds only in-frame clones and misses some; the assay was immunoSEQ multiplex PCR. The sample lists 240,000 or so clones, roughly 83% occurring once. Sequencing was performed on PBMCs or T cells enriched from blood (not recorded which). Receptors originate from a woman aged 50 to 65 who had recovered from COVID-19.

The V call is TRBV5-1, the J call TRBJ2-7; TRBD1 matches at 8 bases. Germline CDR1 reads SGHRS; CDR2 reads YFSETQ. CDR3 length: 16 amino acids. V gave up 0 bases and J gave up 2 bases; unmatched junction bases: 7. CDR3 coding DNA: TGCGCCAGCAGCTTGGGTGGGACAGGTCCTACCTACGAGCAGTACTTC. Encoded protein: CASSLGGTGPTYEQYF.

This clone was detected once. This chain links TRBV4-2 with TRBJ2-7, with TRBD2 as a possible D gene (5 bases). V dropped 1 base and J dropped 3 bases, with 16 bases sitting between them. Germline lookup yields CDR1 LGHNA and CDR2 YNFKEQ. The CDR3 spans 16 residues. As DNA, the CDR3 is TGTGCCAGCAGCCAAGTTTTTACTAGTGGAGGCTACGAGCAGTACTTC. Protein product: CASSQVFTSGGYEQYF.

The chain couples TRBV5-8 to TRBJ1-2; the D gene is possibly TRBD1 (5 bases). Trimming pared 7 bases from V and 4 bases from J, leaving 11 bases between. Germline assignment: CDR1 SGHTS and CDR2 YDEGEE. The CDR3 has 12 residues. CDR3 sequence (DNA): TGTGCCAGCGGATTCGGGGGCTATGGCTACACCTTC. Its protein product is CASGFGGYGYTF.

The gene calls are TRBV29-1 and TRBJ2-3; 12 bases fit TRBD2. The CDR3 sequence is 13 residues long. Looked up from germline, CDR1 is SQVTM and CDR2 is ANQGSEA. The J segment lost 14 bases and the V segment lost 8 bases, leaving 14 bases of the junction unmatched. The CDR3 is CSSLGPLAGGRYF. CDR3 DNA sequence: TGCAGCTCCCTGGGCCCACTAGCGGGAGGAAGGTATTTT.

The CDR3 DNA reads TGTGCCAGCAGCAACCGGGACAGGGGATCTAGGGGTCAGCCCCAGCATTTT. Translating it yields CASSNRDRGSRGQPQHF. The rearrangement joins TRBV21-1 to TRBJ1-5; no check of the table's D call, TRBD1, against the DNA was made. TRBV21-1 is noted as a pseudogene. The CDR3 extends over 17 amino acids.

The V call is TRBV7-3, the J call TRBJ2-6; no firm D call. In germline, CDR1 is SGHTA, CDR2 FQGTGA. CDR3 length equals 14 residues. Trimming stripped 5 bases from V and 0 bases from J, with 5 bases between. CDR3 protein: CASSPISGANVLTF. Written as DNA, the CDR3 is TGTGCCAGCAGCCCCATCTCTGGGGCCAACGTCCTGACTTTC.

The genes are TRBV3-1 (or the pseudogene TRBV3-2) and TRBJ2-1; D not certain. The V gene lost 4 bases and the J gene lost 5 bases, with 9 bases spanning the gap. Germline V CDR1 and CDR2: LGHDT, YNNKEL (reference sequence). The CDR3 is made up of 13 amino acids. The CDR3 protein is CASSPSVDNEQFF. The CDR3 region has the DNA TGTGCCAGCAGCCCCTCTGTAGACAATGAGCAGTTCTTC.

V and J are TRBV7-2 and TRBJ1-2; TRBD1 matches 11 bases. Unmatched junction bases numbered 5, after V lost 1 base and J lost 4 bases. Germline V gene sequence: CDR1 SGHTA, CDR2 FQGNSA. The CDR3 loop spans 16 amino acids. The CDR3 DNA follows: TGTGCCAGCAGCTTAGGGAGGACAGGGGGCGCCTATGGCTACACCTTC. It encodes CASSLGRTGGAYGYTF.

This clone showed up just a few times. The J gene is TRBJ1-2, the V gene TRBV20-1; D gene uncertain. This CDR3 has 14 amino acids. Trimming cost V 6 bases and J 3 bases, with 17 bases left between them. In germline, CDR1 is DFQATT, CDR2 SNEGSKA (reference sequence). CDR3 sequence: CSASGQVGDYGYTF. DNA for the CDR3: TGCAGTGCCAGTGGGCAGGTCGGCGACTATGGCTACACCTTC.

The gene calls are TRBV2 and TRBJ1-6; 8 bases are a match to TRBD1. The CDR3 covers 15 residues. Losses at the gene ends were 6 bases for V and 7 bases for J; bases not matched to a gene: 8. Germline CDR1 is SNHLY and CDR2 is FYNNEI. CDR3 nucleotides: TGTGCCAGCAGACAGGACAGGGTTGACAATTCACCCCTCCACTTT. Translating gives CASRQDRVDNSPLHF.

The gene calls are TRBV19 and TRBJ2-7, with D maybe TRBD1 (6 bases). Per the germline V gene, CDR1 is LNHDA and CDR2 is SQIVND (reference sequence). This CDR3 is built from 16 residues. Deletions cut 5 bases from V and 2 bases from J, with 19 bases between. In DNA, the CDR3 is TGTGCCAGTAGTCTATCGGGACAAGTGCCTACCTACGAGCAGTACTTC. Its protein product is CASSLSGQVPTYEQYF.

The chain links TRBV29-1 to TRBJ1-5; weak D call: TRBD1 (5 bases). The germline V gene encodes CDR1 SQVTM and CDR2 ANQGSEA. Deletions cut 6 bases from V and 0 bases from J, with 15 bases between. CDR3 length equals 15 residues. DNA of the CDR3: TGCAGCGTGCAACTAACAGGAGTTAGCAATCAGCCCCAGCATTTT. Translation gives CSVQLTGVSNQPQHF.

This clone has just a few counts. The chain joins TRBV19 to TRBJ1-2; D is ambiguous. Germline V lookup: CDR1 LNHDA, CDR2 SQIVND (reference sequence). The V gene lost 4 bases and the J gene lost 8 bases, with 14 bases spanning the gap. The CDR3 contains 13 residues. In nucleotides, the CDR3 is TGTGCCAGTAGTAATGGGATCCGCGGGGGCTACACCTTC. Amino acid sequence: CASSNGIRGGYTF.

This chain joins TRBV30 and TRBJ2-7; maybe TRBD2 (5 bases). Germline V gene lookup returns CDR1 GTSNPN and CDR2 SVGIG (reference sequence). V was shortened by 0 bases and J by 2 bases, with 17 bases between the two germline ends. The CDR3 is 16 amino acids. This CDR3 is CAWSVGGYLWAYEQYF. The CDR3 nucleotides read TGTGCCTGGAGTGTGGGCGGGTACCTATGGGCCTACGAGCAGTACTTC.

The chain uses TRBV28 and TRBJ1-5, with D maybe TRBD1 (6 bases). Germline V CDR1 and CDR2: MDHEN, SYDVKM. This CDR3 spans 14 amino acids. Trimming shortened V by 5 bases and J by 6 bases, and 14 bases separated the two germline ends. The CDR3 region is CASSGSRGSQPQHF. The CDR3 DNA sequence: TGTGCCAGCAGTGGTTCCAGGGGAAGTCAGCCCCAGCATTTT.